The sequence of this TCR beta chain was determined in a study of blood T cell repertoires in COVID-19. Repertoires were generated with immunoSEQ multiplex PCR, while TCRdb's copy carries only in-frame clones and drops some. The sample consists of roughly 500,000 clones, roughly 89% of them appearing once. Trimming took off 5 bases at V and 8 bases at J, with 16 bases between the two ends. The germline V gene has CDR1 MNHEY and CDR2 SVGAGI. This CDR3 contains 14 residues. The origin of this receptor is a man aged 18 to 29 with COVID-19, enrolled during active disease. Input material: peripheral blood. The chain combines TRBV6-5 with TRBJ2-4; unclear D gene. The CDR3 DNA follows: TGTGCCAGCAGTCCCTCGTATGACCAGGACATTCAGTACTTC. It specifies CASSPSYDQDIQYF.